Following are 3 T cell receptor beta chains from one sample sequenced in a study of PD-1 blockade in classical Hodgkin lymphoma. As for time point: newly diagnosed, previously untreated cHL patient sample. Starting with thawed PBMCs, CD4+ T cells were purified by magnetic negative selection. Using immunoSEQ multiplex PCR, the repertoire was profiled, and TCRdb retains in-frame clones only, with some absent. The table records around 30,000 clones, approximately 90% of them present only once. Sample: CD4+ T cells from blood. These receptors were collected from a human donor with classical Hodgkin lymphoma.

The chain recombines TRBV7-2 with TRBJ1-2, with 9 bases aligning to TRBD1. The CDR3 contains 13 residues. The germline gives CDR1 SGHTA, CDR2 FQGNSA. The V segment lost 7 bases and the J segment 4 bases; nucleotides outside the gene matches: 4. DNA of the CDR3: TGTGCCAGCATCCCGACAGGGGGCTATGGCTACACCTTC. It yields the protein CASIPTGGYGYTF.

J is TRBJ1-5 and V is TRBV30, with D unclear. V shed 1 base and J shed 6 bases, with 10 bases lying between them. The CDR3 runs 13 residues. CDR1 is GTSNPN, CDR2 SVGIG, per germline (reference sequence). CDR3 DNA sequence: TGTGCCTGGAGTGACCGCGGCGGTCAGCCCCAGCATTTT. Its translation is CAWSDRGGQPQHF.

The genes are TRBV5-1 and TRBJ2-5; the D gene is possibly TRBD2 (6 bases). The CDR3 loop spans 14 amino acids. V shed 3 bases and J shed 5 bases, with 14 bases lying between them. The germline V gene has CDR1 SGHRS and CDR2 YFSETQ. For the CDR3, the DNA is TGCGCCAGCAGCTCGGGACTGCCGGGGGAGACCCAGTACTTC. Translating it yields CASSSGLPGETQYF.